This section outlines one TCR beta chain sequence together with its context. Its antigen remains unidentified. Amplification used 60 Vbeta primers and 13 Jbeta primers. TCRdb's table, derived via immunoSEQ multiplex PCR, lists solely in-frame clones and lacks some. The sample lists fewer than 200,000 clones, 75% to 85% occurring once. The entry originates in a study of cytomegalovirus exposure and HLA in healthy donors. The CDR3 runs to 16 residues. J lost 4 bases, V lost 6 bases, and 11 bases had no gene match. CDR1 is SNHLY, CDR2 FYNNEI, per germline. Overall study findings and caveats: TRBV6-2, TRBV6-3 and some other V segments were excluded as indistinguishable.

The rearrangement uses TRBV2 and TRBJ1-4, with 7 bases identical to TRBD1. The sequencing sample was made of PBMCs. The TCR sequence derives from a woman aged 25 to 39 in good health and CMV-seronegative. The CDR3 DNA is TGTGCCAGCAGGGACGGGACAGTTCTTTTTAATGAAAAACTGTTTTTT. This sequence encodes CASRDGTVLFNEKLFF.